These T cell receptor beta chains were read from a single sample in a study of blood T cell repertoires in COVID-19. Clones were read by immunoSEQ multiplex PCR, and TCRdb kept only the in-frame ones, dropping some. This table holds about 160,000 clones, 82% found once. Input material: peripheral blood. The origin of the receptors is a woman in her 40s with COVID-19, enrolled during active disease. CDR3s include the opening cysteine and the closing phenylalanine or tryptophan. The D gene is left open where the match is weak.

v_call	j_call	d_call	cdr3_aa
TRBV27	TRBJ1-5	NA	CASSLGGTQPQHF
TRBV29-1	TRBJ2-7	TRBD2	CSVERRGTSGNEQYF
TRBV3-1/TRBV3-2	TRBJ1-2	NA	CASSQAGWVYGYTF
TRBV2	TRBJ1-1	NA	CASSEGPGGLTEAFF
TRBV14	TRBJ1-1	NA	CASSPLGGRNTEAFF
TRBV19	TRBJ1-5	TRBD1	CASSQTGTGVQPQHF
TRBV5-6	TRBJ2-6	NA	CASSPPAGPRSGANVLTF
TRBV5-4	TRBJ1-5	NA	CASSLGGRQPQHF
TRBV5-8	TRBJ1-6	NA	CASSREQGSYNSPLHF
TRBV15	TRBJ2-5	TRBD1	CATSRGWTGQETQYF
TRBV7-9	TRBJ1-6	NA	CASSLSSHDSPLHF
TRBV29-1	TRBJ1-2	NA	CSVGQGSYGYTF
TRBV28	TRBJ2-5	NA	CASSFDRIQETQYF
TRBV15	TRBJ2-1	NA	CATSRGQEGEQFF
TRBV2	TRBJ2-7	NA	CASSEIGDPPHSYEQYF
TRBV10-3	TRBJ1-2	NA	CAISPSGVTSGYTF